This TCR beta chain is from a study of blood T cell repertoires in COVID-19. Looked up from germline, CDR1 is MDHEN and CDR2 is SYDVKM. The CDR3 loop spans 12 amino acids. V lost 5 bases and J lost 14, with 17 bases in between. In the authors' methods: Counts of nucleated cells, estimated from reference gene primer amplification, were obtained. Libraries were prepared by immunoSEQ multiplex PCR; TCRdb keeps only in-frame clonotypes and omits some of them. Clonal size and the V and J genes are those of that table, whereas D and trimming came from the DNA. The sample lists 100,000 to 120,000 clones; about 85% were seen once.

J is TRBJ2-3 and V is TRBV28, with D possibly TRBD1 on 6 matching bases. Sequenced sample: peripheral blood. The source is a human donor in a cohort sampled during active COVID-19. The CDR3 here is CASSQMGQRWYF. The CDR3 nucleotides read TGTGCCAGCAGTCAGATGGGACAAAGGTGGTATTTT.